This T cell receptor beta chain was sequenced during a study of Ad26.COV2.S vaccination and SARS-CoV-2 variants. Study information: The study gave Ad26.COV2.S intramuscularly, once or twice 56 days apart.

Profiled with immunoSEQ multiplex PCR; TCRdb holds only in-frame clones, not every one. The data contain hundreds of thousands of clones, roughly 91% of them singletons. The sample's treatment: around 19 received Ad26.COV2.S at low or high dose, single or two shots; 5 received placebo; per-sample allocation not given. All samples were drawn on day 63, counting from the first vaccine or placebo injection. Recruitment in Boston yielded a donor of adult age, 18-55 years. V was shortened by 4 bases and J by 3 bases, with 11 bases between the two germline ends. Germline loops: CDR1 SGHRS, CDR2 YFSETQ. This CDR3 is built from 13 residues.

The J gene is TRBJ2-7, the V gene TRBV5-1, with a weak D call TRBD2 (6 bases). The sequence came from a person aged 18-60 years who received the Ad26.COV2.S COVID-19 vaccine or a placebo. Source: peripheral blood, taken in a trial of Ad26.COV2.S vaccine versus placebo. The CDR3 DNA reads as TGCGCCAGCAGCGGCTACGGGAGCTACGAGCAGTACTTC. Its protein is CASSGYGSYEQYF.